Sequencing of this T cell receptor (beta chain) was carried out in a study of T cell repertoires in cytomegalovirus infection. Whole-study context: An indication of both CMV infection and matching HLA type came from public TCR beta signatures. Study results and limitations: Frequencies of public TCR beta families were cumulated, and this identified carriers of CMV plus the relevant HLA. HLA-C-restricted, CMV-specific TCR beta clonotypes were dominant ex vivo.

This CDR3 comprises 14 residues. Germline CDR1 is SGHTA and CDR2 is FQGNSA. The V and J ends lost 2 bases and 5 bases respectively, with 12 bases between them. This clonotype was seen ten or more times. What it recognizes is unknown. MiXCR, applied by TCRdb to the reads, yields one record per CDR3 protein. The sample comprises about 340,000 distinct CDR3 sequences, almost 30% of which are singletons, and 15% to 20% rests with the top ten. The origin of this receptor is a human donor in good health (CMV status not recorded). Some clones in this sample may be carry-over from other donors' samples. The source material was cultured PBMCs, sampled from culture after CMV antigen stimulation. The chain employs TRBV7-2 and TRBJ2-5; D is ambiguous. The CDR3 spells CASSLSDTRETQYF. CDR3 nucleotides: TGTGCCAGCAGCTTATCAGATACAAGGGAGACCCAGTACTTC.